Detailed here is one T cell receptor beta chain. Its target is not known. The data derive from a study of shared clonotypes between healthy human individuals. Findings and limits, study-wide: A few donors shared approximately 5% of their naive CD4 clonotypes.

The naive CD8 fraction comprised CD45RO-negative cells positively selected for CCR7 and excluded terminally differentiated effector memory CD45RA+ cells. Original data processing: Junction-only immunoSEQ sequences carried no quality scores, so filtering differed. Generated by immunoSEQ multiplex PCR, the TCRdb table keeps only in-frame clones and is missing some. V, J and clone size derive from that table, while D and trimming were established from the DNA sequence. This repertoire shows about 600,000 clones, 98% found once; its top ten account for 0.3% to 0.35%. CDR1 and CDR2 from the germline V gene are SGHAT and FQNNGV. The CDR3 length is 15 residues. J was trimmed by 3 bases and V by 7 bases; bases with no gene match: 6.

V usage is TRBV11-2 and J usage is TRBJ2-1, with 10 positions matching TRBD2. This receptor was obtained from a young man in good health. Sequencing was performed on naive CD8+ T cells sorted from blood. The CDR3 reads CASTLIAGGYNEQFF. Here the CDR3 DNA reads TGTGCCAGCACCCTGATAGCGGGAGGCTACAATGAGCAGTTCTTC.